Listed here are 16 T cell receptor beta chains from one sample, sequenced in a study of CD8 T cells in ankylosing spondylitis. Each CDR3 protein gets one entry after TCRdb re-called the 5' RACE reads with MiXCR. The sample carries 55,000 or so distinct CDR3 sequences, 6% to 7.5% recorded once. The specimen was blood, either unsorted or a sorted T cell fraction (not recorded which). These receptors were obtained from a female donor with ankylosing spondylitis or in good health (not recorded which).

This clonotype was seen at least ten times. The chain links TRBV7-9 to TRBJ2-5, with unresolved D. Germline CDR1 reads SEHNR; CDR2 reads FQNEAQ (reference sequence). The CDR3 totals 16 residues. V was shortened by 7 bases and J by 0 bases, with 18 bases between the two germline ends. This CDR3 is CASTPVAFPYQETQYF. The CDR3 coding sequence is TGTGCCAGCACGCCTGTGGCTTTCCCCTACCAAGAGACCCAGTACTTC. The full variable domain, its missing parts supplied by reference TRBV7-9 and TRBJ2-5, is DTGVSQNPRHKITKRGQNVTFRCDPISEHNRLYWYRQTLGQGPEFLTYFQNEAQLEKSRLLSDRFSAERPKGSFSTLEIQRTEQGDSAMYLCASTPVAFPYQETQYFGPGTRLLVL.

This clonotype was detected ten times or more. The rearrangement uses TRBV7-9 and TRBJ2-5; TRBD2 agrees at 7 bases. Germline V lookup: CDR1 SEHNR, CDR2 FQNEAQ (reference sequence). The CDR3 runs 16 residues. Losses at the gene ends were 0 bases for V and 5 bases for J; bases not matched to a gene: 9. The CDR3 reads CASSLAKGGGLETQYF. CDR3 DNA: TGTGCCAGCAGCTTAGCGAAGGGCGGGGGTTTGGAGACCCAGTACTTC.

This clonotype has only a few counts. The chain recombines TRBV7-2 with TRBJ2-7, with a possible D match to TRBD1 (5 bases). V lost 3 bases, J lost 3 bases, and 15 bases lay in between. The CDR3 totals 15 residues. Germline V gives CDR1 SGHTA, CDR2 FQGNSA. CDR3 loop: CASSLSGQSGYEQYV. CDR3 coding DNA: TGTGCCAGCAGCTTGTCAGGGCAGTCGGGCTACGAGCAGTACGTC.

This clonotype has ten or more counts. V is TRBV2 and J is TRBJ2-5; 7 nucleotides match TRBD1. This CDR3 comprises 13 residues. V gave up 6 bases and J gave up 2 bases; unmatched junction bases: 3. The germline CDR1 and CDR2 sequences are SNHLY and FYNNEI. Here the CDR3 DNA reads TGTGCCAGCAGCTGGGGACAGCAAGAGACCCAGTACTTC. Translating gives CASSWGQQETQYF.

This clonotype was detected many times. The chain combines TRBV27 with TRBJ1-2, with D perhaps TRBD1 (5 bases). This CDR3 has 14 amino acids. Trimming took 4 bases from V and 7 from J, leaving 16 bases between them. Germline V gives CDR1 MNHEY, CDR2 SMNVEV (reference sequence). The CDR3 spells CASSSYPGYRGYTF. CDR3 in DNA: TGTGCCAGCAGTTCCTACCCAGGGTACCGTGGCTACACCTTC.

V is TRBV7-2 and J is TRBJ2-1, with 7 bases identical to TRBD1. The ends lost 2 bases at V and 9 bases at J; junction bases unmatched: 10. Germline lookup yields CDR1 SGHTA and CDR2 FQGNSA. This CDR3 comprises 15 residues. This CDR3 is CASSLRGPVISEQFF. The CDR3 nucleotides read TGTGCCAGCAGCTTAAGGGGGCCGGTCATTAGTGAGCAGTTCTTC. The variable domain in full, with the rest retrieved from reference TRBV7-2 and TRBJ2-1, is GAGVSQSPSNKVTEKGKDVELRCDPISGHTALYWYRQSLGQGLEFLIYFQGNSAPDKSGLPSDRFSAERTGGSVSTLTIQRTQQEDSAVYLCASSLRGPVISEQFFGPGTRLTVL.

This clonotype was seen repeatedly, ten times or more. The chain uses TRBV20-1 and TRBJ1-5, with 7 bases lining up with TRBD1. Germline lookup yields CDR1 DFQATT and CDR2 SNEGSKA (reference sequence). Losses at the gene ends were 6 bases for V and 7 bases for J; bases not matched to a gene: 9. CDR3 length: 13 residues. The CDR3 sequence: CSANDRVGQPQHF. DNA of the CDR3: TGCAGTGCAAACGACAGGGTGGGGCAGCCCCAGCATTTT.

This clonotype was seen only a few times. V usage is TRBV5-1 and J usage is TRBJ2-3; 8 nucleotides line up with TRBD2. Germline assignment: CDR1 SGHRS and CDR2 YFSETQ. V lost 0 bases, J lost 1 base, and 10 bases stayed unmatched. The CDR3 has 18 amino acids. CDR3 in amino acids: CASSLEIRAGERTDTQYF. The DNA for the CDR3 is TGCGCCAGCAGCTTGGAAATACGAGCGGGGGAACGCACAGATACGCAGTATTTT.

This clonotype came up many times. The chain carries TRBV7-2 and TRBJ1-1; no definite D call. This CDR3 is 13 amino acids long. V was shortened by 4 bases and J by 1 base, with 7 bases between the two germline ends. Germline CDR1 is SGHTA and CDR2 is FQGNSA. CDR3 DNA: TGTGCCAGCAGCTCCCGACGGAACACTGAAGCTTTCTTT. It encodes CASSSRRNTEAFF.

This clonotype appeared a few times. The chain is built from TRBV29-1 and TRBJ2-3; D ambiguous. V gave up 0 bases and J gave up 0 bases, with 13 bases separating them. The CDR3 contains 16 residues. The V gene's germline CDR1 is SQVTM and CDR2 ANQGSEA. CDR3 DNA: TGCAGCGTTGAAGACTTCCGGACCACAAGCACAGATACGCAGTATTTT. Protein product: CSVEDFRTTSTDTQYF.

This clonotype was recorded at least ten times. The chain joins TRBV5-1 to TRBJ1-5; D ambiguous. Germline V gene data show CDR1 as SGHRS and CDR2 as YFSETQ. Trimming pared 0 bases from V and 4 bases from J, leaving 5 bases between. This CDR3 spans 13 amino acids. The CDR3 DNA reads as TGCGCCAGCAGCTTGGGTGAGAATCAGCCCCAGCATTTT. It codes for CASSLGENQPQHF.

This clonotype was found many times. V gene TRBV20-1 combines with J gene TRBJ2-1; weak D call: TRBD2 (5 bases). The V gene's germline CDR1 is DFQATT and CDR2 SNEGSKA (reference sequence). V gave up 7 bases and J gave up 8 bases, with 18 bases separating them. There are 13 residues in the CDR3. CDR3: CSVKGPSRDEQFF. CDR3 DNA sequence: TGCAGTGTAAAAGGTCCTAGCAGAGATGAGCAGTTCTTC.

The sample holds many counts of this clonotype. This sequence joins TRBV20-1 and TRBJ2-4; D is possibly TRBD1 or TRBD2 (6 bases each). In germline, CDR1 is DFQATT, CDR2 SNEGSKA (reference sequence). This CDR3 region has 17 residues. Trimming took 3 bases from V and 3 from J, leaving 21 bases between them. The CDR3 loop reads CSASPHAGGGYKNIQYF. For the CDR3, the DNA is TGCAGTGCTAGCCCTCACGCAGGAGGGGGTTACAAAAACATTCAGTACTTC.

This clonotype has ten or more counts. J is TRBJ1-5 and V is TRBV10-3, with D uncertain. CDR3 length: 14 residues. Looked up from germline, CDR1 is ENHRY and CDR2 is SYGVKD. V lost 4 bases and J 0 bases, leaving 7 bases between the germline ends. The CDR3 bases are TGTGCCATCAGTGTTGGCTATAGCAATCAGCCCCAGCATTTT. The encoded protein is CAISVGYSNQPQHF.

This clonotype was counted at least ten times. The rearrangement links TRBV20-1 to TRBJ2-1, with TRBD2 matching over 16 bases. The CDR3 is 16 amino acids. The junction had 7 bases not matched to a gene; V was cut back by 2 bases and J by 9 bases. Germline V gene lookup returns CDR1 DFQATT and CDR2 SNEGSKA (reference sequence). The CDR3 loop reads CSARLGLAGGVGEQFF. Here the CDR3 DNA reads TGCAGTGCTAGACTGGGACTAGCGGGGGGGGTGGGTGAGCAGTTCTTC.

This clonotype was seen many times. The chain employs TRBV5-1 and TRBJ1-4; 10 bases match TRBD1. Trimming removed 3 bases from V and 8 bases from J; junction bases left unmatched: 7. Germline CDR1 is SGHRS and CDR2 is YFSETQ. The CDR3 has 15 amino acids. CDR3 amino acids: CASSWGDRGPEKLFF. DNA of the CDR3: TGCGCCAGCAGCTGGGGCGACAGGGGGCCGGAAAAACTGTTTTTT.